Following are 10 T cell receptor beta chains from one sample sequenced in a study of T cell repertoires in cytomegalovirus infection. TCRdb itself ran the reads through MiXCR, one entry per CDR3 protein. This sample has hundreds of thousands of distinct CDR3 sequences, with more than 20% found just once. The specimen sequenced was CD8+ T cells from PBMCs. The source of these receptors is a human donor in good health (CMV status not recorded). Some clones in this sample may be carry-over from other donors' samples.

This clonotype was seen at least ten times. The J gene is TRBJ2-5, the V gene TRBV14; no definite D call. From germline, CDR1 is SGHDN and CDR2 FVKESK. V was pared by 2 bases and J by 5 bases, with 15 bases between. The CDR3 contains 15 residues. CDR3 coding DNA: TGTGCCAGCAGCCAACAAACGTGGGCGATGGAGACCCAGTACTTC. It specifies CASSQQTWAMETQYF.

There are a few counts of this clonotype. The CDR3 sequence is CASSLIGTGGPDTQYF. The CDR3 DNA reads TGTGCCAGCAGCTTGATCGGGACAGGGGGTCCAGATACGCAGTATTTT. The chain is built from TRBV5-4 and TRBJ2-3; 11 bases agree with TRBD1. The CDR3 totals 16 residues. The germline gives CDR1 SGHNT, CDR2 YYREEE (reference sequence). V dropped 1 base and J dropped 4; count of bases not matched to a gene: 5. Based on the CDR3 plus reference TRBV5-4 and TRBJ2-3, the full variable domain is ETGVTQSPTHLIKTRGQQVTLRCSSQSGHNTVSWYQQALGQGPQFIFQYYREEENGRGNFPPRFSGLQFPNYSSELNVNALELDDSALYLCASSLIGTGGPDTQYFGPGTRLTVL.

The rearrangement links TRBV29-1 to TRBJ1-2, with 9 bases identical to TRBD1. In germline, CDR1 is SQVTM, CDR2 ANQGSEA. The CDR3 spans 15 residues. J lost 3 bases, V lost 0 bases, and 5 bases had no gene match. The CDR3 loop reads CSVEDGGQGYYGYTF. CDR3 nucleotide sequence: TGCAGCGTTGAAGATGGGGGACAGGGATACTATGGCTACACCTTC.

This clonotype was seen more than once but under ten times. V usage is TRBV7-6 and J usage is TRBJ2-1, with 8 nucleotides matching TRBD2. In germline, CDR1 is SGHVS, CDR2 FNYEAQ. The CDR3 runs to 17 residues. The junction had 6 bases not matched to a gene; V was cut back by 2 bases and J by 0 bases. The CDR3 spells CASSLRSSGFSYNEQFF. The CDR3 bases are TGTGCCAGCAGCTTACGGTCTAGCGGGTTCTCCTACAATGAGCAGTTCTTC.

This clonotype was detected ten times or more. The V and J genes are TRBV7-6 and TRBJ2-1; D gene uncertain. Looked up from germline, CDR1 is SGHVS and CDR2 is FNYEAQ. The CDR3 has 12 residues. V was shortened by 1 base and J by 10 bases, with 8 bases between the two germline ends. In DNA form, the CDR3 reads TGTGCCAGCAGCTTAGGCAGAGAAGAGCAGTTCTTC. Its protein is CASSLGREEQFF.

This clonotype was picked up many times. The chain couples TRBV7-9 to TRBJ2-7; the D is unclear. The CDR3 extends over 13 amino acids. V was trimmed by 5 bases and J by 3 bases, leaving 11 bases between them. From germline, CDR1 is SEHNR and CDR2 FQNEAQ (reference sequence). The CDR3, as DNA: TGTGCCAGCAGCCCCCGGGCCTACTACGAGCAGTACGTC. It yields the protein CASSPRAYYEQYV.

The chain employs TRBV15 and TRBJ2-1; TRBD1 or TRBD2 may be the D gene (5 bases each). Trimming took 5 bases from V and 10 from J, leaving 15 bases between them. CDR1 is LNHNV, CDR2 YYDKDF, per germline (reference sequence). The CDR3 spans 13 residues. CDR3 sequence (DNA): TGTGCCACCAGCTCCAGTGGGGGATTGGAGCAGTTCTTC. Encoded protein: CATSSSGGLEQFF.

This clonotype occurred a few times. V gene TRBV7-9 combines with J gene TRBJ2-1, with TRBD1 identical over 11 bases. V was clipped by 0 bases and J by 3 bases; unmatched bases: 13. Germline CDR1 and CDR2: SEHNR and FQNEAQ (reference sequence). The CDR3 is 20 amino acids. CDR3 residues: CASSLATGQGEGRHYNEQFF. The CDR3 DNA sequence: TGTGCCAGCAGCTTAGCGACGGGACAGGGGGAAGGTCGGCACTACAATGAGCAGTTCTTC.

This clonotype occurred a few times. This chain connects TRBV4-2 to TRBJ2-1; 8 bases are shared with TRBD2. This CDR3 comprises 16 residues. The V segment lost 0 bases and the J segment 7 bases; nucleotides outside the gene matches: 8. The germline V gene encodes CDR1 LGHNA and CDR2 YNFKEQ. The CDR3 region is CASSQEERGGSNEQFF. Here the CDR3 DNA reads TGTGCCAGCAGCCAAGAAGAACGGGGGGGTAGTAATGAGCAGTTCTTC.

The sample holds a few counts of this clonotype. The chain is built from TRBV3-1 and TRBJ1-1; 8 nucleotides agree with TRBD1. In germline, CDR1 is LGHDT, CDR2 YNNKEL (reference sequence). The CDR3 runs to 16 residues. V lost 1 base and J lost 1; bases outside the gene matches: 5. DNA of the CDR3: TGTGCCAGCAGCCAAGCAGGGGGCCCCAGGAACACTGAAGCTTTCTTT. Translation gives CASSQAGGPRNTEAFF.